These T cell receptor beta chains were read from a single sample in a study of T cells in Graves' hyperthyroidism and ophthalmopathy. TCRdb reprocessed the multiplex PCR reads via MiXCR and lists one record per CDR3 protein. The table shows a few hundred thousand distinct CDR3 sequences, with more than 12% occurring only once. Sequenced input: blood. The origin of the receptors is a woman aged 30 to 39 with Graves' ophthalmopathy. Each CDR3 is given with its conserved first and last residue. Fields, in order: V gene, J gene, D gene, clone size, CDR3 DNA, CDR3 protein. A D gene is named only where the DNA matches it firmly. A clone size is listed for some rows: how often the clone was seen (once, few, many), or a class if it is expanded.

TRBV4-1	TRBJ2-3	NA	few	TGCGCCAGCAGCCAAGATAATGTGGAGGAAGATACGCAGTATTTT	CASSQDNVEEDTQYF
TRBV20-1	TRBJ2-3	NA	many	TGCAGTGCTACCGACCGGGGAAACACAGATACGCAGTATTTT	CSATDRGNTDTQYF
TRBV7-9	TRBJ2-4	NA	many	TGTGCCAGCAGCTTAGCTTTCGGGGGCGTAGCCAAAAACATTCAGTACTTC	CASSLAFGGVAKNIQYF
TRBV28	TRBJ2-7	TRBD2	many	TGTGCCAGCACCCCTGAGACGGGAGGACTATCGAGCTCCTACGAGCAGTACTTC	CASTPETGGLSSSYEQYF
TRBV6-2/TRBV6-3	TRBJ2-1	TRBD2	many	TGTGCCAGCAGTTACGTAGCGGGGGGGCCCCGGAATGAGCAGTTCTTC	CASSYVAGGPRNEQFF
TRBV12-3/TRBV12-4	TRBJ2-5	NA	many	TGTGCCAGCGCCCTGGGCGGGGACCAAGAGACCCAGTACTTC	CASALGGDQETQYF
TRBV7-8	TRBJ1-3	TRBD1	NA	TGTGCCAGCAGCCGTCGGGGACAGGGAACTGGAAACACCATATATTTT	CASSRRGQGTGNTIYF
TRBV18	TRBJ2-7	NA	many	TGTGCCAGCTCACCGGCCAAAGTTGACGAGCAGTACTTC	CASSPAKVDEQYF
TRBV4-2	TRBJ2-3	NA	many	TGTGCCAGCAGCCAAGAAGGCGAGCCAGTTAATACGCAGTATTTT	CASSQEGEPVNTQYF
TRBV20-1	TRBJ2-7	NA	many	TGCAGTGCTAGATCTCGGGCCACCTACGAGCAGTACTTC	CSARSRATYEQYF
TRBV9	TRBJ1-1	NA	many	TGTGCCAGCAGCGTAGCCAGAAACACTGAAGCTTTCTTT	CASSVARNTEAFF
TRBV27	TRBJ2-5	NA	many	TGTGCCAGCAGCCGTAGGACAGCCAGAACTTTAGAGACCCAGTACTTC	CASSRRTARTLETQYF
TRBV6-1	TRBJ2-5	NA	many	TGTGCCAGCAGTTCTTACAGGGTCGGTGAGACCCAGTACTTC	CASSSYRVGETQYF
TRBV7-2	TRBJ2-5	NA	many	TGTGCCAGCAGCTTAGATCGGGGGGCCCAAGAGACCCAGTACTTC	CASSLDRGAQETQYF
TRBV27	TRBJ2-7	TRBD1	many	TGTGCCAGCAGCGTAGGGACAGCAGCCTACGAGCAGTACTTC	CASSVGTAAYEQYF
TRBV4-2	TRBJ2-5	NA	many	TGTGCCAGCAGCCAAGAGGGTAGAGGGGTCGGACAAGAGACCCAGTACTTC	CASSQEGRGVGQETQYF
TRBV19	TRBJ1-2	NA	NA	TGTGCCACCCGGGACACCACTAACTATGGCTACACCTTC	CATRDTTNYGYTF
TRBV20-1	TRBJ2-1	NA	many	TGCAGTGCTAGAGAAGACCCCAATGAGCAGTTCTTC	CSAREDPNEQFF
TRBV5-8	TRBJ1-5	NA	few	TGTGCCAGCAGCTTGGCCCTGGTAGTCAATCAGCCCCAGCATTTT	CASSLALVVNQPQHF
TRBV7-9	TRBJ2-1	TRBD2	many	TGTGCCAGCAGCCCGGGACTAGGGGTAAACAATGAGCAGTTCTTC	CASSPGLGVNNEQFF
TRBV6-5	TRBJ1-1	NA	few	TGTGCCAGCAGTTATCAGGGTCGGACTGAAGCTTTCTTT	CASSYQGRTEAFF
TRBV11-2	TRBJ2-1	TRBD1	many	TGTGCCAGCAGCGCAGACAGGGTGGGTAATGAGCAGTTCTTC	CASSADRVGNEQFF
TRBV14	TRBJ2-3	NA	many	TGTGCCAGCAGCCCACCGACCGGCACAGATACGCAGTATTTT	CASSPPTGTDTQYF
TRBV11-2	TRBJ2-7	NA	NA	TGTGCCAGCAGCTTAGCCGGGTGGCGCGAGCAGTACTTC	CASSLAGWREQYF
TRBV20-1	TRBJ2-7	NA	many	TGCAGTGCCCCCGAAACCGCCCACGAGCAGTACTTC	CSAPETAHEQYF
TRBV7-3	TRBJ2-1	TRBD1	many	TGTGCCAGCAGCCCCGGACAGGGGGTCCTCAATGAGCAGTTCTTC	CASSPGQGVLNEQFF
TRBV20-1	TRBJ2-2	NA	few	TGCAGTGCTAGAAACGTCTCAGCGGGCACGAACACCGGGGAGCTGTTTTTT	CSARNVSAGTNTGELFF
TRBV3-1	TRBJ1-2	NA	many	TGTGCCAGCAGCCAGGAAGGACACTATGGCTACACCTTC	CASSQEGHYGYTF
TRBV6-1	TRBJ1-3	NA	many	TGTGCCAGCAGTGAACCTGGACTTACCTCTGGAAACACCATATATTTT	CASSEPGLTSGNTIYF
TRBV7-9	TRBJ2-5	TRBD1	many	TGTGCCAGCAGCCGGGGGACCGGGACAGGGCCACGAGAGACCCAGTACTTC	CASSRGTGTGPRETQYF